The clone carrying this T cell receptor (beta chain) was detected only a few times. Its antigen is unidentified. The 5'RACE template-switching step produced TCR cDNA and added a universal primer site and UMIs. TCRdb ran MiXCR on the 5' RACE reads and lists one entry per CDR3 protein. The sample contains about 550,000 distinct CDR3 sequences, 19% of which appear only once. V shed 6 bases and J shed 1 base, with 12 bases lying between them. The CDR3 is 14 amino acids. Germline V CDR1 and CDR2: LNHDA, SQIVND (reference sequence). The sample comes from a study of T cells after yellow fever vaccination. Study outcomes and limitations: Abundant bulk-derived clonotypes could contaminate FACS-sorted repertoires.

The TCR sequence derives from a man aged 25 to 40 who received the YFV17D yellow fever vaccine. The sample here was PBMCs, taken 15 days after the yellow fever booster vaccination. The chain is built from TRBV19 and TRBJ1-1; D is perhaps TRBD1 (6 bases). CDR3 DNA: TGTGCCAGTAGACTCGGACAGCGGAACACTGAAGCTTTCTTT. Its protein is CASRLGQRNTEAFF.